This T cell receptor beta chain was observed in a study of blood T cell repertoires in COVID-19. Study overall: Sample material is recorded as cDNA or gDNA derived from T cells, B-cell-depleted T cells, or PBMCs.

As processed by the authors: Amplified reference gene primers provided the basis for estimating nucleated cell counts. The protocol was immunoSEQ multiplex PCR, while the TCRdb copy is restricted to in-frame clones and leaves out a portion. V and J calls and clone size are given by that table; D and trimming were obtained from the DNA. This sample has 150,000 to 200,000 clones; approximately 84% occur once, and the top ten carry about 24%. V dropped 5 bases and J dropped 0; count of bases not matched to a gene: 6. Germline CDR1 reads SEHNR; CDR2 reads FQNEAQ (reference sequence). There are 16 residues in the CDR3.

The rearrangement joins TRBV7-9 to TRBJ2-3; 9 nucleotides line up with TRBD2. This clonotype was sampled from a woman over 75 with acute or convalescent COVID-19. The material sequenced was peripheral blood. The CDR3, as DNA: TGTGCCAGCAGCGACCGACTAGCGGACAGCACAGATACGCAGTATTTT. Encoded protein: CASSDRLADSTDTQYF.